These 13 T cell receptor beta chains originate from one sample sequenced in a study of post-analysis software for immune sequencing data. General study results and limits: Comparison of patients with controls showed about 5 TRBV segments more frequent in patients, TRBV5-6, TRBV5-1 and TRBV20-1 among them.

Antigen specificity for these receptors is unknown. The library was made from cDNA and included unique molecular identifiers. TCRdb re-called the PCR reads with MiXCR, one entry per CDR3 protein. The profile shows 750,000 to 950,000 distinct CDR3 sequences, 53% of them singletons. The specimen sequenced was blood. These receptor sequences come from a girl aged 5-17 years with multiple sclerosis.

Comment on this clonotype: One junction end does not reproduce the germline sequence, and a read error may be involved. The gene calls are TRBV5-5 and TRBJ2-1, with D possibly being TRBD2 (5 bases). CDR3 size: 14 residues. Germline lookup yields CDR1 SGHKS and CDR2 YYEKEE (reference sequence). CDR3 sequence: CTSSPSTTFAEQFF. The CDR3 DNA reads TGTACCAGCAGCCCTTCGACTACCTTCGCGGAGCAGTTCTTC.

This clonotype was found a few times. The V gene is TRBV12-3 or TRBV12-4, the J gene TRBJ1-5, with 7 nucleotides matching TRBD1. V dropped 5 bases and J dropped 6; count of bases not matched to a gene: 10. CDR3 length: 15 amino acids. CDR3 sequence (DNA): TGTGCCAGCAGTCCTGGGACAGTGAGCGCTCAGCCCCAGCATTTT. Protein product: CASSPGTVSAQPQHF.

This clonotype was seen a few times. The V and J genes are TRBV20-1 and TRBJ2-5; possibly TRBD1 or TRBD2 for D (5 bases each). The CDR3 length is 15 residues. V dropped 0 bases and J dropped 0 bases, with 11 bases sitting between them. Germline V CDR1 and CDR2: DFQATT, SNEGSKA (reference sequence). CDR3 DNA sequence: TGCAGTGCTAGAGACCCCCGGGACCACCAAGAGACCCAGTACTTC. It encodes CSARDPRDHQETQYF.

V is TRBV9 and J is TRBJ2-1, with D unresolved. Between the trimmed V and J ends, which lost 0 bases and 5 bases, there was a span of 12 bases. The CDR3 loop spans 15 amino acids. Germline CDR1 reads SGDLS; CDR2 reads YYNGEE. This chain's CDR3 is CASSVGPQTHNEQFF. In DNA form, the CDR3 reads TGTGCCAGCAGCGTAGGCCCACAGACCCACAATGAGCAGTTCTTC.

CDR3 amino acids: CASSLRVGSTDTQYF. CDR3 DNA sequence: TGTGCCAGCAGTTTAAGGGTTGGGTCCACAGATACGCAGTATTTT. The rearrangement links TRBV27 to TRBJ2-3, with D uncertain. Germline V gives CDR1 MNHEY, CDR2 SMNVEV (reference sequence). The CDR3 covers 15 residues. V gave up 2 bases and J gave up 2 bases, with 11 bases separating them.

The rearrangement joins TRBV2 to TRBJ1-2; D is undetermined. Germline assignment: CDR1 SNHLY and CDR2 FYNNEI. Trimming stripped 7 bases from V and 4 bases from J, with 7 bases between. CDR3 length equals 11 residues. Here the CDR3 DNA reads TGTGCCAGCACCAATGTCTATGGCTACACCTTC. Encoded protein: CASTNVYGYTF.

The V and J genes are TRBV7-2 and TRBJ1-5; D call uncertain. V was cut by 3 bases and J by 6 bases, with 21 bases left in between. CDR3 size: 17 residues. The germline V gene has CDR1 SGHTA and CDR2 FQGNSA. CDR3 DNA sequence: TGTGCCAGCAGCTTTAACGCAGGCGGCCTCTCAATTCAGCCCCAGCATTTT. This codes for CASSFNAGGLSIQPQHF.

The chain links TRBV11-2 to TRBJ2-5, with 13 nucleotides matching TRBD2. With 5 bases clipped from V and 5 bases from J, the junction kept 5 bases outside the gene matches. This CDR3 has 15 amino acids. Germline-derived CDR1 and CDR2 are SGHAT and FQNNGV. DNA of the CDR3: TGTGCCAGCAGCCGGACTAGCGGGAGTAGTGAGACCCAGTACTTC. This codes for CASSRTSGSSETQYF. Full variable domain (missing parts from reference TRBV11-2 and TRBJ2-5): EAGVAQSPRYKIIEKRQSVAFWCNPISGHATLYWYQQILGQGPKLLIQFQNNGVVDDSQLPKDRFSAERLKGVDSTLKIQPAKLEDSAVYLCASSRTSGSSETQYFGPGTRLLVL.

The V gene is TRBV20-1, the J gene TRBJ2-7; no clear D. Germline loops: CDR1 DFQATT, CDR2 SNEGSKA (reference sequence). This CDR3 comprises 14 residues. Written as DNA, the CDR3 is TGCAGAGCCTCCCCAACAGCAGTAGCCTACGAGCAGTACTTC. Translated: CRASPTAVAYEQYF.

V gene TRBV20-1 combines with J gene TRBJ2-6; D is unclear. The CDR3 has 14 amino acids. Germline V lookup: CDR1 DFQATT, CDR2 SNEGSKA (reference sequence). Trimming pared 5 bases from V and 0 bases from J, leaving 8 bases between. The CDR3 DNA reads TGCAGTGCTCAACAGCACTCTGGGGCCAACGTCCTGACTTTC. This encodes CSAQQHSGANVLTF.

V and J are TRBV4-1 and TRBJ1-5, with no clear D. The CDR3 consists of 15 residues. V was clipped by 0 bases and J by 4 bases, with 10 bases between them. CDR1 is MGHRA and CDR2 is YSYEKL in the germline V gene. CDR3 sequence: CASSQDSDWNQPQHF. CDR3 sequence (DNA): TGCGCCAGCAGCCAAGATAGCGACTGGAATCAGCCCCAGCATTTT.

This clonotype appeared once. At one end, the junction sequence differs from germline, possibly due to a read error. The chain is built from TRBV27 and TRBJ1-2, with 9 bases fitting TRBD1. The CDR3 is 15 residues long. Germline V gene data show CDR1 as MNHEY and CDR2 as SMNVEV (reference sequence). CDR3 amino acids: CASSFQDRGSFGCTF. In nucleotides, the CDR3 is TGTGCCAGCAGTTTCCAGGACAGGGGTTCGTTTGGCTGCACCTTC.

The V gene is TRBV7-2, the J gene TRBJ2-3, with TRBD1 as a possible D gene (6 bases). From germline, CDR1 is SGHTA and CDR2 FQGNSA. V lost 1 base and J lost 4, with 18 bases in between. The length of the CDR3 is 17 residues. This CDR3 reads CASSLDLSGVFPDTQYF. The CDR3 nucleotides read TGTGCCAGCAGCTTAGATTTGTCAGGGGTCTTCCCAGATACGCAGTATTTT.